This passage covers 25 T cell receptor beta chains from one sample sequenced in a study of sequential checkpoint blockade in melanoma. Here immunoSEQ multiplex PCR was the method, and the copy in TCRdb shows in-frame clones only, minus some. The sample has about 460 clones, about 10% seen once. Treatment meaning: randomized to nivolumab then ipilimumab (arm A) or the reverse (arm B). The source was tumor tissue (inferred from file names), collected from a patient given nivolumab and ipilimumab in sequence. The receptors originated from a human donor with melanoma.

J is TRBJ2-3 and V is TRBV5-1; tentative D call: TRBD2 (6 bases). The CDR3 contains 15 residues. V dropped 0 bases and J dropped 5 bases, with 13 bases sitting between them. Per germline, CDR1 SGHRS and CDR2 YFSETQ. CDR3 sequence reads: CASSLAGQGGDTQYF. CDR3 DNA sequence: TGCGCCAGCAGCTTGGCCGGCCAGGGAGGAGATACGCAGTATTTT.

The sample holds a few counts of this clone. This sequence joins TRBV19 and TRBJ2-3, with TRBD2 matching over 16 bases. Unmatched junction bases numbered 4, after V lost 5 bases and J lost 2 bases. Germline-derived CDR1 and CDR2 are LNHDA and SQIVND (reference sequence). This CDR3 is built from 17 residues. CDR3 sequence: CASSLGLAGGHTDTQYF. Here the CDR3 DNA reads TGTGCCAGTAGTTTGGGACTAGCGGGGGGGCACACAGATACGCAGTATTTT.

This clone has more than one count but fewer than ten. The V call is TRBV7-2, the J call TRBJ1-1; no reliable D call. Trimming removed 2 bases from V and 1 base from J, with 5 bases in between. CDR3 length equals 13 residues. Germline values: CDR1 SGHTA, CDR2 FQGNSA. CDR3 in amino acids: CASSLNRNTEAFF. The CDR3 coding sequence is TGTGCCAGCAGCTTAAACAGGAACACTGAAGCTTTCTTT.

By proportion, this clone is medium-sized. This chain uses TRBV11-3 with TRBJ1-1, with D possibly TRBD1 on 6 matching bases. The CDR3 extends over 16 amino acids. Germline lookup yields CDR1 SGHNT and CDR2 YENEEA. V lost 2 bases, J lost 5 bases, and 18 bases lay in between. The CDR3 loop reads CASSLSLGGRGTEAFF. As DNA, the CDR3 is TGTGCCAGCAGCTTATCCTTAGGGGGGCGTGGGACTGAAGCTTTCTTT.

This chain uses TRBV11-3 with TRBJ2-7; D ambiguous. The CDR3 loop spans 15 amino acids. Germline CDR1 and CDR2: SGHNT and YENEEA. V shed 1 base and J shed 6 bases, with 16 bases lying between them. The CDR3: CASSLGGPSPLEQYF. The DNA for the CDR3 is TGTGCCAGCAGCTTAGGGGGTCCCAGCCCCCTCGAGCAGTACTTC.

Within the sample, this clone is large (0.1 to 1%). The V and J genes are TRBV9 and TRBJ1-4; D unclear. Germline V gives CDR1 SGDLS, CDR2 YYNGEE. Between the trimmed V and J ends, which lost 1 base and 4 bases, there was a span of 14 bases. The CDR3 has 16 residues. In DNA form, the CDR3 reads TGTGCCAGCAGCGTAAATTGGTACGGTAATAATGAAAAACTGTTTTTT. The encoded protein is CASSVNWYGNNEKLFF. The full variable domain, rest sourced from reference TRBV9 and TRBJ1-4, is DSGVTQTPKHLITATGQRVTLRCSPRSGDLSVYWYQQSLDQGLQFLIQYYNGEERAKGNILERFSAQQFPDLHSELNLSSLELGDSALYFCASSVNWYGNNEKLFFGSGTQLSVL.

The genes are TRBV12-5 and TRBJ2-1; tentatively, D is TRBD1 (5 bases). CDR1 is LGHNT, CDR2 FRNRAP, per germline. The V end was cut by 5 bases, the J end by 3 bases, with 11 bases between. There are 14 residues in the CDR3. CDR3 sequence (DNA): TGTGCTAGTGGTCCGAGACAGTTCTACAATGAGCAGTTCTTC. Amino acid sequence: CASGPRQFYNEQFF.

V is TRBV29-1 and J is TRBJ2-3, with a possible D match to TRBD1 (6 bases). Trimming took 4 bases from V and 6 from J, leaving 14 bases between them. CDR1 and CDR2 from the germline V gene are SQVTM and ANQGSEA. This CDR3 spans 13 amino acids. The CDR3 DNA reads as TGCAGCGTTGTAGATGGGGGCCGGGATACGCAGTATTTT. Translation gives CSVVDGGRDTQYF.

Relative to its sample, this clone is medium-sized. The rearrangement links TRBV7-1 to TRBJ2-2; D not resolved. TRBV7-1 is labeled an ORF, and its function is uncertain. V was pared by 6 bases and J by 5 bases, with 10 bases between. The CDR3 spans 13 residues. The CDR3 DNA reads as TGTGCCAGCAGAATTAGGGCAACCGGGGAGCTGTTTTTT. This gives the protein CASRIRATGELFF.

This clone rates as large (0.1 to 1%). The J gene is TRBJ1-1, the V gene TRBV28; D unclear. The germline CDR1 and CDR2 sequences are MDHEN and SYDVKM. Trimming cost V 2 bases and J 2 bases, with 9 bases left between them. This CDR3 comprises 14 residues. The CDR3 coding sequence is TGTGCCAGCAGTTTACCCCAGTCTAACACTGAAGCTTTCTTT. This gives the protein CASSLPQSNTEAFF.

This clone was detected only a few times. The chain links TRBV5-1 to TRBJ1-4; TRBD1 agrees at 7 bases. Per germline, CDR1 SGHRS and CDR2 YFSETQ. Losses at the gene ends were 5 bases for V and 6 bases for J; bases not matched to a gene: 7. The CDR3 covers 14 residues. The CDR3 sequence: CASRYDRAYEKLFF. In nucleotides, the CDR3 is TGCGCCAGCAGATATGACAGGGCATATGAAAAACTGTTTTTT.

In this sample, this clone is medium-sized. The chain combines TRBV4-1 with TRBJ1-2, with D maybe TRBD1 (5 bases). There are 14 residues in the CDR3. From germline, CDR1 is MGHRA and CDR2 YSYEKL. Trimming took off 0 bases at V and 8 bases at J, with 13 bases between the two ends. The CDR3 nucleotides read TGCGCCAGCAGCCAAGATATGGGGGGAGGAGGCTACACCTTC. The encoded protein is CASSQDMGGGGYTF.

This clone was detected a few times. The chain has TRBV5-1 and TRBJ2-3, with TRBD2 matching over 14 bases. CDR3 length: 17 residues. Unmatched junction bases numbered 6, after V lost 4 bases and J lost 2 bases. CDR1 and CDR2 from the germline V gene are SGHRS and YFSETQ. This CDR3 is CASSPPTSGGATDTQYF. The CDR3 nucleotides read TGCGCCAGCAGCCCGCCGACTAGCGGGGGGGCCACAGATACGCAGTATTTT.

This clone was detected many times. This chain connects TRBV11-3 to TRBJ1-2; no clear D gene. CDR1 is SGHNT and CDR2 is YENEEA in the germline V gene. This CDR3 is 16 amino acids long. V was pared by 8 bases and J by 4 bases, with 23 bases between. The CDR3 spells CASPLNISRKTYGYTF. Here the CDR3 DNA reads TGTGCCAGCCCTTTGAATATCTCGCGAAAGACCTATGGCTACACCTTC.

Sample share makes this clone large. This sequence joins TRBV6-8 and TRBJ1-1; D gene unclear. V lost 5 bases and J lost 4, with 14 bases in between. The CDR3 extends over 14 amino acids. The V gene's germline CDR1 is MNHGY and CDR2 SAAAGT. The CDR3 coding sequence is TGTGCCAGCAGTGTCCTCGGACGGAGCACTGAAGCTTTCTTT. It specifies CASSVLGRSTEAFF.

The rearrangement uses TRBV19 and TRBJ1-4; maybe TRBD1 (6 bases). The germline V gene has CDR1 LNHDA and CDR2 SQIVND (reference sequence). This CDR3 is built from 13 residues. V was clipped by 9 bases and J by 7 bases, with 15 bases between them. The CDR3 loop reads CARKTGTLEKLFF. CDR3 DNA: TGTGCCAGGAAGACAGGTACTCTTGAAAAACTGTTTTTT.

This clone was counted between two and nine times. This chain uses TRBV11-3 with TRBJ2-2; 8 bases agree with TRBD2. The germline CDR1 and CDR2 sequences are SGHNT and YENEEA. This CDR3 contains 15 residues. With 5 bases clipped from V and 5 bases from J, the junction kept 7 bases outside the gene matches. The CDR3 spells CASSPRGGATGELFF. CDR3 sequence (DNA): TGTGCCAGCAGCCCCCGGGGGGGGGCGACCGGGGAGCTGTTTTTT.

Only one count was recorded for this clone. The rearrangement links TRBV25-1 to TRBJ1-2; a weak D match, TRBD1 (5 bases). Germline V gives CDR1 MGHDK, CDR2 SYGVNS. CDR3 length: 12 residues. Deletions cut 2 bases from V and 6 bases from J, with 7 bases between. CDR3 sequence reads: CASSEQGDGYTF. CDR3 coding DNA: TGTGCCAGCAGTGAACAGGGCGATGGCTACACCTTC.

This clone is medium-sized by share. The V gene is TRBV11-3, the J gene TRBJ1-6, with 9 bases fitting TRBD1. With 4 bases clipped from V and 7 bases from J, the junction kept 2 bases outside the gene matches. Germline V lookup: CDR1 SGHNT, CDR2 YENEEA. The CDR3 covers 14 residues. CDR3 region: CASSWGQGNSPLHF. The CDR3 region has the DNA TGTGCCAGCAGCTGGGGACAGGGAAATTCACCCCTCCACTTT.

This clone is medium-sized within its sample. This chain connects TRBV11-3 to TRBJ2-7; 10 bases match TRBD2. This CDR3 has 15 amino acids. With V trimmed by 3 bases and J by 5 bases, 7 bases remained unmatched. CDR1 is SGHNT and CDR2 is YENEEA in the germline V gene. The CDR3 loop is CASSFHGTSEHEQYF. CDR3 nucleotides: TGTGCCAGCAGCTTTCACGGGACTAGCGAGCACGAGCAGTACTTC.

This clone has a handful of counts. The chain is built from TRBV21-1 and TRBJ2-2; the D call in the table, TRBD1, was not verified against the DNA. TRBV21-1 is described as a pseudogene. This CDR3 has 17 residues. Here the CDR3 reads CASSLWTGGTNTGELFF. Here the CDR3 DNA reads TGTGCCAGCAGTTTATGGACAGGGGGTACGAACACCGGGGAGCTGTTTTTT.

This clone was recorded a few times. The V call is TRBV6-8, the J call TRBJ1-4; no definite D call. CDR3 length equals 15 residues. Trimming removed 2 bases at V and 6 bases at J, with 13 bases between. The germline V gene encodes CDR1 MNHGY and CDR2 SAAAGT. CDR3 sequence reads: CASSYPSALDEKLFF. CDR3 coding DNA: TGTGCCAGCAGTTACCCGAGCGCCTTGGATGAAAAACTGTTTTTT.

This clone was counted between two and nine times. The chain couples TRBV28 to TRBJ2-1; 9 bases map to TRBD2. This CDR3 is built from 16 residues. Germline-derived CDR1 and CDR2 are MDHEN and SYDVKM. The trim removed 1 base at V and 8 bases at J, leaving 9 bases unmatched. Here the CDR3 reads CASSLLGAGGLYEQFF. CDR3 DNA: TGTGCCAGCAGTTTATTAGGAGCGGGGGGCCTATATGAGCAGTTCTTC.

This clone has just a few counts. The V gene is TRBV6-8, the J gene TRBJ2-3; TRBD2 matches 11 bases. The trim removed 6 bases at V and 6 bases at J, leaving 8 bases unmatched. The CDR3 consists of 15 residues. Germline lookup yields CDR1 MNHGY and CDR2 SAAAGT. CDR3 sequence reads: CASRHIAGGLDTQYF. The CDR3 region has the DNA TGTGCCAGCAGACACATAGCGGGGGGGCTGGATACGCAGTATTTT.

The chain combines TRBV28 with TRBJ2-7; 9 bases align to TRBD1. The CDR3 runs to 14 residues. Per germline, CDR1 MDHEN and CDR2 SYDVKM. After removal of 8 bases from V and 0 bases from J, the junction contained 5 bases not matched to a gene. CDR3 sequence reads: CASLKGQGSYEQYF. Written as DNA, the CDR3 is TGTGCCAGCCTCAAGGGACAGGGCTCCTACGAGCAGTACTTC. The full variable domain, rest sourced from reference TRBV28 and TRBJ2-7, is DVKVTQSSRYLVKRTGEKVFLECVQDMDHENMFWYRQDPGLGLRLIYFSYDVKMKEKGDIPEGYSVSREKKERFSLILESASTNQTSMYLCASLKGQGSYEQYFGPGTRLTVT.